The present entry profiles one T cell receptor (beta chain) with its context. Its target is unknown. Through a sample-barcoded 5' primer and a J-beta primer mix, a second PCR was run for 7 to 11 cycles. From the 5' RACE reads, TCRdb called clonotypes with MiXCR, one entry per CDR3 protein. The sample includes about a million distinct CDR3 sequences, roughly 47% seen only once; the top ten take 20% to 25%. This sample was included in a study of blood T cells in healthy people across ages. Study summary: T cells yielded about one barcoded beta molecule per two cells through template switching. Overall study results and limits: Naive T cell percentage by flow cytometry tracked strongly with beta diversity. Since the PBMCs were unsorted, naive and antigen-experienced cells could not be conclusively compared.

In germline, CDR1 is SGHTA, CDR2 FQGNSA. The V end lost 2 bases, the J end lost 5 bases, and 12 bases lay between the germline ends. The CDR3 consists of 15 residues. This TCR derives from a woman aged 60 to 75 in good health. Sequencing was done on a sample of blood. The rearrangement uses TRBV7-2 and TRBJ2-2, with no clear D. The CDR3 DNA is TGTGCCAGCAGCTTACTTTTTTTGACTACCGGGGAGCTGTTTTTT. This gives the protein CASSLLFLTTGELFF.